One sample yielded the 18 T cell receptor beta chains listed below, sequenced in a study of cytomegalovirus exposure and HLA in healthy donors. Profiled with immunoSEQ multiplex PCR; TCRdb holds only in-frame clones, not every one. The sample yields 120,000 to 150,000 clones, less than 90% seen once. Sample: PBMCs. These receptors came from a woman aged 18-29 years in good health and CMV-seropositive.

In DNA, the CDR3 is TGTGCCAGCAGTCCCGAGAGGAATGGAAACACCATATATTTT. Encoded protein: CASSPERNGNTIYF. The chain carries TRBV7-8 and TRBJ1-3; D call uncertain. The CDR3 has 14 amino acids. The V end lost 6 bases, the J end lost 3 bases, and 12 bases lay between the germline ends. Germline V gene sequence: CDR1 SGHVS, CDR2 FQNEAQ.

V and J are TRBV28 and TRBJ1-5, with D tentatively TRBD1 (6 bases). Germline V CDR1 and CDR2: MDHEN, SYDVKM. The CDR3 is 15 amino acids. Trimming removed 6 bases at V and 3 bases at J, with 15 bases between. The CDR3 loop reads CASRGGGGINQPQHF. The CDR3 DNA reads TGTGCCAGCAGGGGGGGAGGGGGAATCAATCAGCCCCAGCATTTT.

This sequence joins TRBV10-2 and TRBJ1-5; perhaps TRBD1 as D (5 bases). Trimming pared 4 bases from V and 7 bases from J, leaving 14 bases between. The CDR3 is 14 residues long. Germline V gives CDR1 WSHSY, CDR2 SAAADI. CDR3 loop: CASSADSREQPQHF. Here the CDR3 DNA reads TGCGCCAGCAGTGCAGACAGTCGTGAACAGCCCCAGCATTTT.

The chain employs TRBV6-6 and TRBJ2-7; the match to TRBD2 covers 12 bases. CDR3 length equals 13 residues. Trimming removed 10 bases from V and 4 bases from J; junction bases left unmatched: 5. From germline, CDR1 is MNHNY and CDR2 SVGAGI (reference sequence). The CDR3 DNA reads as TGTGCCACCCAGACTAGCGGGAGTTACGAGCAGTACTTC. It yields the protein CATQTSGSYEQYF.

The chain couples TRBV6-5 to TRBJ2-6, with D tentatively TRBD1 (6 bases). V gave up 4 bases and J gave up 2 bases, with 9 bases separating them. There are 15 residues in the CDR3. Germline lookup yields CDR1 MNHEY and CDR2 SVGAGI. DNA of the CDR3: TGTGCCAGCAGTTCAACAGGGACTGGGGCCAACGTCCTGACTTTC. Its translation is CASSSTGTGANVLTF.

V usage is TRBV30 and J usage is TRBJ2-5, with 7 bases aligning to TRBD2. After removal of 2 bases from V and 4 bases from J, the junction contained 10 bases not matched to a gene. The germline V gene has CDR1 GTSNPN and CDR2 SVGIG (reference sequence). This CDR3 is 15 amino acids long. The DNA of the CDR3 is TGTGCCTGGAGTATCCCGGCGGGAGCGGGAGAGACCCAGTACTTC. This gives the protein CAWSIPAGAGETQYF.

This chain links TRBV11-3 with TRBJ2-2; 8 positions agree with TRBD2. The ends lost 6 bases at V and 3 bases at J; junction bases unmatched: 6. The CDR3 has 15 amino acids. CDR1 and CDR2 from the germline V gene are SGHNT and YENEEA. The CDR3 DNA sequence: TGTGCCAGCAGATCGAGCGGGGGTGACACCGGGGAGCTGTTTTTT. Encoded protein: CASRSSGGDTGELFF.

CDR3 loop: CASSLTTAGEKLFF. CDR3 in DNA: TGTGCCAGCAGTCTAACAACGGCGGGGGAAAAACTGTTTTTT. The V gene is TRBV27, the J gene TRBJ1-4; no clear D. Trimming removed 5 bases from V and 8 bases from J, with 15 bases in between. The CDR3 length is 14 residues. Germline CDR1 reads MNHEY; CDR2 reads SMNVEV (reference sequence).

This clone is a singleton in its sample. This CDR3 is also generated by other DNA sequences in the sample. DNA for the CDR3: TGTGCCAGCAGCTCCAGGACAGGGAGTTACGAGCAGTACTTC. This sequence encodes CASSSRTGSYEQYF. This chain connects TRBV7-8 to TRBJ2-7; TRBD1 matches at 8 bases. V was clipped by 4 bases and J by 4 bases; unmatched bases: 6. There are 14 residues in the CDR3. From germline, CDR1 is SGHVS and CDR2 FQNEAQ.

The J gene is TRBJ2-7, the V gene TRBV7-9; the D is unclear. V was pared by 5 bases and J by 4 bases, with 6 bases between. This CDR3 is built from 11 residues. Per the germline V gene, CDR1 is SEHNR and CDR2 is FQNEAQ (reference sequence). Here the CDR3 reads CASSPHYEQYF. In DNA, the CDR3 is TGTGCCAGCAGCCCCCATTACGAGCAGTACTTC.

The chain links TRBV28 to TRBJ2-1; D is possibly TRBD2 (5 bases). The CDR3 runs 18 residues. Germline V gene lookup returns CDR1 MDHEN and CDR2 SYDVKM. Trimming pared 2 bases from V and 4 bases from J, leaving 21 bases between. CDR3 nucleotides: TGTGCCAGCAGTTTAGGTTCGTGGGAGAGGTTTAGGTACAATGAGCAGTTCTTC. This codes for CASSLGSWERFRYNEQFF.

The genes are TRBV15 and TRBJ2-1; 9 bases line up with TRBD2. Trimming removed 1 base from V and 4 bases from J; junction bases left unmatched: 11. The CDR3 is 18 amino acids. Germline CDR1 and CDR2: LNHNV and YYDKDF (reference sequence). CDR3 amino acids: CATSRGEWASGTYNEQFF. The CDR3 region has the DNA TGTGCCACCAGCAGAGGGGAATGGGCTAGCGGGACATACAATGAGCAGTTCTTC. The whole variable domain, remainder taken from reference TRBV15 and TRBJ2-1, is DAMVIQNPRYQVTQFGKPVTLSCSQTLNHNVMYWYQQKSSQAPKLLFHYYDKDFNNEADTPDNFQSRRPNTSFCFLDIRSPGLGDTAMYLCATSRGEWASGTYNEQFFGPGTRLTVL.

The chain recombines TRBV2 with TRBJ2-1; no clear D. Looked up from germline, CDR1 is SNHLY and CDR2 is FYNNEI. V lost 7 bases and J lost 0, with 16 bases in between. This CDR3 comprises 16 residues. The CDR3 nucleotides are TGTGCCAGCAACCGGAACAGTCCGAGCTCCTACAATGAGCAGTTCTTC. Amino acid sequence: CASNRNSPSSYNEQFF.

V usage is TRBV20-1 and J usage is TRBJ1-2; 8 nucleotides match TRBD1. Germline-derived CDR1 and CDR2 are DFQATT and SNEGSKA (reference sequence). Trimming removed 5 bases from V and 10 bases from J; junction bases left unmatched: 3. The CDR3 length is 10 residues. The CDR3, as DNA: TGCAGTGCTGACAGGGGCCTCTACACCTTC. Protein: CSADRGLYTF.

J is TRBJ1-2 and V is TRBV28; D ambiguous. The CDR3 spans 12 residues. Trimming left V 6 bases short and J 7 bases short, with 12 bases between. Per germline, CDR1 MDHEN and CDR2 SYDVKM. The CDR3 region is CASRSQILGYTF. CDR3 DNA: TGTGCCAGCAGGTCTCAGATCCTTGGCTACACCTTC.

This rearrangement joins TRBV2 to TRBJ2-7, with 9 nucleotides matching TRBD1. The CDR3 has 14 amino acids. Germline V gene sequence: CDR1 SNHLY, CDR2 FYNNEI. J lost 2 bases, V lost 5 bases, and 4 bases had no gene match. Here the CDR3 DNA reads TGTGCCAGCAGTCCCGGGACAGGGACCTACGAGCAGTACTTC. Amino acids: CASSPGTGTYEQYF.

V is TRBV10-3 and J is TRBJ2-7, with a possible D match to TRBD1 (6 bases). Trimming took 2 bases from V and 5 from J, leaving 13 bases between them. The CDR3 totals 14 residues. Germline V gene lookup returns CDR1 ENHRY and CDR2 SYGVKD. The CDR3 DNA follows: TGTGCCATCAGTGAGGCGAGGGGGAAGGACGAGCAGTACTTC. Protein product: CAISEARGKDEQYF.

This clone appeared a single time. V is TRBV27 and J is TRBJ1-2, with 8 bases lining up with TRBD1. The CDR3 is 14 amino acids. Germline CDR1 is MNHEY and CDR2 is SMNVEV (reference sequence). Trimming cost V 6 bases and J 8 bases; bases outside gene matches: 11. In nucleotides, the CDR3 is TGTGCCAGCAGCCTCTCGGTCAGGGGGCGCGGCTACACCTTC. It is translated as CASSLSVRGRGYTF.